This is a list of T cell receptor beta chains from one sample in a study of chemoradiotherapy in HPV16-positive cancers. Only in-frame clones appear in the TCRdb table, and some are missing; sequencing was by immunoSEQ multiplex PCR. The data show about 9,000 clones, approximately 84% seen once. The sequencing here drew on tumor tissue, taken from a patient who underwent chemoradiotherapy. These receptors all come from a human donor with HPV-associated anogenital cancer. Each CDR3 is given with its conserved first and last residue. D genes are given only for firm matches. The size field is filled for only some rows; it gives once, few, many or a size class.

clone_size j_call v_call d_call cdr3_nt cdr3_aa
few TRBJ2-5 TRBV4-1 TRBD1 TGCGCCAGCAGCCAGGACAGGCAAGAGACCCAGTACTTC CASSQDRQETQYF
- TRBJ2-1 TRBV9 TRBD2 TGTGCCAGCAGCAGGGGACTAGCGACTAATGAGCAGTTCTTC CASSRGLATNEQFF
- TRBJ2-3 TRBV19 - TGTGCCAGTAGTTCTCCGGGACACTCAGATACGCAGTATTTT CASSSPGHSDTQYF
- TRBJ2-5 TRBV5-4 TRBD2 TGTGCCAGCAGCCCCGGGACTAGCGGGGGGGCCGGGGAGACCCAGTACTTC CASSPGTSGGAGETQYF
- TRBJ2-5 TRBV30 TRBD1 TGTGCCTGGAGTCTAGGGACAGGGGGCCGGACCCAGTACTTC CAWSLGTGGRTQYF
- TRBJ2-2 TRBV2 - TGTGCCAGCAGTAACAGGGACCTCACCGGGGAGCTGTTTTTT CASSNRDLTGELFF
- TRBJ1-5 TRBV12-5 - TGTGCTAGTGCCGAAGGGAACCAGCCCCAGCATTTT CASAEGNQPQHF
- TRBJ2-2 TRBV5-1 TRBD2 TGCGCCAGCAGCTTGAACGGGGGGATTCCCGGGGAGCTGTTTTTT CASSLNGGIPGELFF
- TRBJ1-2 TRBV30 TRBD1 TGTGCCTGGAGGAATAAAGGGGGCGACTATGGCTACACCTTC CAWRNKGGDYGYTF
- TRBJ2-5 TRBV5-1 TRBD2 TGCGCCAGCAGCTCGGGGACTAGCGGGCAAGAGACCCAGTACTTC CASSSGTSGQETQYF
- TRBJ2-7 TRBV10-3 - TGTGCCATCAGGGCTCGGGGACAGTACTTC CAIRARGQYF
- TRBJ1-1 TRBV6-6 - TGTGCCAGCAGGATCGGGAGCCTAAACACTGAAGCTTTCTTT CASRIGSLNTEAFF
- TRBJ1-1 TRBV4-1 - TGCGCCAGCAGCCAGGGACAACTGAACACTGAAGCTTTCTTT CASSQGQLNTEAFF
- TRBJ2-1 TRBV9 TRBD1 TGTGCCAGCAGCGTAGATCCCGGGACAGGGGTGATCAATGAGCAGTTCTTC CASSVDPGTGVINEQFF
- TRBJ1-1 TRBV5-6 - TGTGCCAGCAGCTCCGGGGGGGGGCGCCCGAACACTGAAGCTTTCTTT CASSSGGGRPNTEAFF
- TRBJ2-2 TRBV7-9 - TGTGCCAGCAGCTTGGTGGGTGGGAGGCCGTCCACCGGGGAGCTGTTTTTT CASSLVGGRPSTGELFF
- TRBJ1-4 TRBV28 - TGTGCCAGCAGGTCCATTGCTGAAAAACTGTTTTTT CASRSIAEKLFF
- TRBJ2-5 TRBV6-5 TRBD2 TGTGCCAGCAGTTATCCCGGACTAGCGGGAGAAGAGACCCAGTACTTC CASSYPGLAGEETQYF
- TRBJ1-6 TRBV25-1 - TGTGCCAGCAGTGAATTACACCTTCTTGTCCCCCTCCACTTT CASSELHLLVPLHF
- TRBJ1-4 TRBV4-1 - TGCGCCAGCAGCGGTAATGAAAAACTGTTTTTT CASSGNEKLFF
few TRBJ2-7 TRBV4-2 - TGTGCCAGCAGCCAAGATCTAGGCGGCGAGCAGTACTTC CASSQDLGGEQYF
- TRBJ1-1 TRBV2 - TGTGCCAGCAGTACTACGTCGGGGAACACTGAAGCTTTCTTT CASSTTSGNTEAFF
- TRBJ2-2 TRBV5-1 - TGCGCCAGCAGCTTGGACAGGAACACCGGGGAGCTGTTTTTT CASSLDRNTGELFF
- TRBJ2-2 TRBV18 - TGTGCCAGCTCACTGGGAGACGGGGAGCTGTTTTTT CASSLGDGELFF
- TRBJ2-1 TRBV18 TRBD2 TGTGCCAGCTCACAACGGGTAGCGGGGAATGAGCAGTTCTTC CASSQRVAGNEQFF
- TRBJ1-1 TRBV15 TRBD1 TGTGCCACCAGCAGAGAGGGCAGGGGGCATGAAGCTTTCTTT CATSREGRGHEAFF
- TRBJ2-2 TRBV2 - TGTGCCAGCAGAACGGGTAGGAACACCGGGGAGCTGTTTTTT CASRTGRNTGELFF
- TRBJ2-1 TRBV12-5 TRBD2 TGTGCTAGTGGAATTGCTGCTAGCGGGGGCTACAATGAGCAGTTCTTC CASGIAASGGYNEQFF
- TRBJ1-2 TRBV11-3 - TGTGCCAGCAGCTTAAGCACAGTCTCCTATGGCTACACCTTC CASSLSTVSYGYTF
- TRBJ2-7 TRBV6-1 - TGTGCCAGCAGATACCGGACAGAACCATCCTACGAGCAGTACTTC CASRYRTEPSYEQYF
- TRBJ2-7 TRBV11-3 TRBD1 TGTGCCAGCAGCTTGTCCGGGACAGGGTATTCCTACGAGCAGTACTTC CASSLSGTGYSYEQYF
- TRBJ2-1 TRBV9 - TGTGCCAGCAGCGTAGCTATGATAGGAGGTTCAGTTGAGCAGTTCTTC CASSVAMIGGSVEQFF
- TRBJ1-1 TRBV14 - TGTGCCAGCAGCGAAGACCTGAACACTGAAGCTTTCTTT CASSEDLNTEAFF
- TRBJ1-3 TRBV30 TRBD1 TGTGCCTGGAGTGGAAGCCGGGACAGCTCTGGAAACACCATATATTTT CAWSGSRDSSGNTIYF
- TRBJ1-4 TRBV6-6 TRBD1 TGTGCCAGCAGTCCAAGGACAGGGGTTGGTGAAAAACTGTTTTTT CASSPRTGVGEKLFF